These 13 T cell receptor beta chains were sequenced from one sample in a study of T-cell reconstitution after alpha-beta-depleted transplantation in children. For TCRbeta, the library was prepared with unique molecular identifiers. TCRdb itself ran the PCR reads through MiXCR, one entry per CDR3 protein. The profile covers about 980,000 distinct CDR3 sequences, with 25% to 35% appearing a single time and roughly 28% taken by the ten largest. Specimen: PBMCs, mostly from graft donor cells, collected 360 days after TCRalphabeta/CD19-depleted stem cell transplant. These receptors originate from a boy under three years old who had a stem cell transplant for SCID, so the T cells may come from the graft donor.

This chain links TRBV7-2 with TRBJ2-1, with D unclear. This CDR3 spans 12 amino acids. From germline, CDR1 is SGHTA and CDR2 FQGNSA. The germline V and J ends were trimmed by 5 bases and 10 bases, with 12 bases remaining between them. The CDR3 sequence: CASSLTWWEQFF. The DNA for the CDR3 is TGTGCCAGCAGCCTGACTTGGTGGGAGCAGTTCTTC.

The V gene is TRBV20-1, the J gene TRBJ2-3; D assignment may be TRBD1 or TRBD2 (5 bases each). V lost 6 bases and J 4 bases, leaving 23 bases between the germline ends. The CDR3 sequence is 16 residues long. CDR1 DFQATT and CDR2 SNEGSKA come from the germline V gene (reference sequence). The CDR3: CSASGTNEPWADTQYF. As DNA, the CDR3 is TGCAGTGCCTCCGGGACGAACGAACCTTGGGCAGATACGCAGTATTTT.

This clonotype was seen a handful of times. The chain uses TRBV12-3 or TRBV12-4 and TRBJ2-1; 14 positions match TRBD2. Trimming at V came to 5 bases and at J to 8 bases, leaving 8 bases not matched to a gene. The CDR3 covers 16 residues. CDR3 sequence: CASSAQTSGGADEQFF. CDR3 DNA: TGTGCCAGCAGTGCCCAGACTAGCGGGGGGGCGGATGAGCAGTTCTTC.

The chain employs TRBV12-5 and TRBJ1-2, with 7 positions matching TRBD1. With V trimmed by 2 bases and J by 1 base, 10 bases remained unmatched. The CDR3 spans 17 residues. The V gene's germline CDR1 is LGHNT and CDR2 FRNRAP. CDR3 region: CASGLFTTDRLNYGYTF. For the CDR3, the DNA is TGTGCTAGTGGTTTGTTTACGACGGACAGGCTTAACTATGGCTACACCTTC.

The J gene is TRBJ2-1, the V gene TRBV6-2 or TRBV6-3, with D tentatively TRBD1 (7 bases). V dropped 4 bases and J dropped 4 bases, with 20 bases sitting between them. The CDR3 loop spans 17 amino acids. Germline CDR1 is MNHEY and CDR2 is SVGEGT. The CDR3 DNA reads TGTGCCAGCAGTTCAGGGGGGATTCGGTATCGGTACAATGAGCAGTTCTTC. Amino acid sequence: CASSSGGIRYRYNEQFF.

This clonotype was recorded many times. J is TRBJ2-7 and V is TRBV20-1; 7 bases fit TRBD1. Germline V gene data show CDR1 as DFQATT and CDR2 as SNEGSKA (reference sequence). Trimming cost V 5 bases and J 6 bases; bases outside gene matches: 16. The CDR3 loop spans 15 amino acids. The DNA of the CDR3 is TGCAGTGCTCCTCCAACGACAGGGCCAGCGGTCGAGCAGTACTTC. Amino acid sequence: CSAPPTTGPAVEQYF.

This clonotype was seen a handful of times. The rearrangement uses TRBV5-1 and TRBJ2-1; 9 nucleotides agree with TRBD2. J lost 9 bases, V lost 1 base, and 8 bases had no gene match. The CDR3 consists of 15 residues. CDR1 is SGHRS, CDR2 YFSETQ, per germline. Here the CDR3 reads CASSLMGGGAGEQFF. For the CDR3, the DNA is TGCGCCAGCAGCTTGATGGGCGGGGGGGCCGGTGAGCAGTTCTTC.

This clonotype appeared many times. The chain combines TRBV5-1 with TRBJ2-1; TRBD2 agrees at 9 bases. Germline V gene data show CDR1 as SGHRS and CDR2 as YFSETQ. Trimming removed 2 bases from V and 2 bases from J; junction bases left unmatched: 5. The length of the CDR3 is 16 residues. CDR3 amino acids: CASSLIAGATYNEQFF. The CDR3 DNA reads as TGCGCCAGCAGCTTAATAGCGGGGGCCACCTACAATGAGCAGTTCTTC. Full variable domain (remainder filled in from reference TRBV5-1 and TRBJ2-1): KAGVTQTPRYLIKTRGQQVTLSCSPISGHRSVSWYQQTPGQGLQFLFEYFSETQRNKGNFPGRFSGRQFSNSRSEMNVSTLELGDSALYLCASSLIAGATYNEQFFGPGTRLTVL.

This clonotype was detected only a few times. Compared with germline, one end of the junction differs, possibly owing to a read error. This rearrangement joins TRBV11-2 to TRBJ2-3, with D perhaps matching TRBD1 (5 bases). CDR1 is SGHAT, CDR2 FQNNGV, per germline. This CDR3 contains 17 residues. This CDR3 reads CACSLVKGNGSTDTQYF. In DNA, the CDR3 is TGTGCCTGCAGCTTAGTGAAGGGGAATGGATCGACAGATACGCAGTATTTT. Based on the CDR3 plus reference TRBV11-2 and TRBJ2-3, the full variable domain is EAGVAQSPRYKIIEKRQSVAFWCNPISGHATLYWYQQILGQGPKLLIQFQNNGVVDDSQLPKDRFSAERLKGVDSTLKIQPAKLEDSAVYLCACSLVKGNGSTDTQYFGPGTRLTVL.

In this sample, this clonotype turned up a few times. The V call is TRBV18, the J call TRBJ1-2; tentative D call: TRBD1 (5 bases). From germline, CDR1 is KGHSH and CDR2 LQKENI. The CDR3 spans 13 residues. Trimming took 6 bases from V and 0 from J, leaving 8 bases between them. In DNA, the CDR3 is TGTGCCAGCTCGCAGACAGCTAACTATGGCTACACCTTC. Protein: CASSQTANYGYTF.

This clonotype was seen a few times. The rearrangement links TRBV6-1 to TRBJ2-5; TRBD1 aligns across 10 bases. Germline assignment: CDR1 MNHNS and CDR2 SASEGT. The CDR3 is 15 residues long. V shed 4 bases, J shed 5 bases, and the junction held 7 bases outside the gene matches. DNA of the CDR3: TGTGCCAGCAGTGGTCGACAGGGGGCTGAGGAGACCCAGTACTTC. This gives the protein CASSGRQGAEETQYF.

The chain carries TRBV20-1 and TRBJ2-3; 7 nucleotides match TRBD1. CDR3 size: 13 residues. Germline loops: CDR1 DFQATT, CDR2 SNEGSKA (reference sequence). V dropped 7 bases and J dropped 4; count of bases not matched to a gene: 8. CDR3 nucleotide sequence: TGCAGTGTTCAGGGGACAGTAGCAGATACGCAGTATTTT. Protein product: CSVQGTVADTQYF.

J is TRBJ2-1 and V is TRBV4-1; maybe TRBD2 (6 bases). The CDR3 is made up of 13 amino acids. V was trimmed by 3 bases and J by 6 bases, leaving 9 bases between them. Germline V gene data show CDR1 as MGHRA and CDR2 as YSYEKL. The CDR3 region has the DNA TGCGCCAGCAGCCACATTAGCGGCAATGAGCAGTTCTTC. Its protein product is CASSHISGNEQFF.